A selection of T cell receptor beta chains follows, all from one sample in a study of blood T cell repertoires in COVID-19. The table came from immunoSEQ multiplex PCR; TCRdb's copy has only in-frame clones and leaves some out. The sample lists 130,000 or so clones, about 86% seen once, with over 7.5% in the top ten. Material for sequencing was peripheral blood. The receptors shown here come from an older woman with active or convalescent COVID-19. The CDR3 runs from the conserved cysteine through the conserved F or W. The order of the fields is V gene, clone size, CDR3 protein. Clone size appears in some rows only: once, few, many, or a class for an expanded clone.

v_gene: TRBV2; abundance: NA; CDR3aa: CASSVRRFESQHF
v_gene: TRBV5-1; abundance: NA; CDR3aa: CASSADTLYGYTF
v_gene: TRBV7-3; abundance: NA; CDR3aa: CASSAVGKGNGELFF
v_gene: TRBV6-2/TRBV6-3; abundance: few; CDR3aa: CASSLDRGAGELFF
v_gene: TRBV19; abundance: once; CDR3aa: CASSIGRLLAGRRKFF
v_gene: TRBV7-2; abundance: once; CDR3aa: CASSLGGQLSNQPQHF
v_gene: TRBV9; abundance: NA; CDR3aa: CASSVDRVHTGELFF
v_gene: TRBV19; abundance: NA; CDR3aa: CASSRGTGGIEAFF
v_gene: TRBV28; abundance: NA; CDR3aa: CASFEGGVAYEQYF
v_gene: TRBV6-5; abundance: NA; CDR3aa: CASRARNSYNSPLHF
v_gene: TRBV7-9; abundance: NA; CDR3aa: CASSLGQTGLVQYF
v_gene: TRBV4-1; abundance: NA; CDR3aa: CASSLPGTYGYTF
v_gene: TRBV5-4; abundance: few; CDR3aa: CASSLTGAPYNEQFF
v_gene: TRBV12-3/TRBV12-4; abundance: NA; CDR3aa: CASSLAPNEQFF
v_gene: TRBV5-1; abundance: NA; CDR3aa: CASSLAGGDPDTQYF
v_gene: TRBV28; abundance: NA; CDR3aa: CASSLDRGPRGYTF
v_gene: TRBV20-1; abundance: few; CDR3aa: CSARPGYGYTF
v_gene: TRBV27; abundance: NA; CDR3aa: CASSFLGTSGSNEQFF
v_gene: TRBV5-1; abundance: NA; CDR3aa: CASSAGTDYAGYTF
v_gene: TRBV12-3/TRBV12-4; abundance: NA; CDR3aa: CASSFPGTDTQYF
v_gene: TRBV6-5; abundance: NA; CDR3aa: CASSPGLTTSGYTF
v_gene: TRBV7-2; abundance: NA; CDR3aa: CASSPAGAGVSETQYF
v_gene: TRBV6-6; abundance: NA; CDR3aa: CASRDRTNTGELFF
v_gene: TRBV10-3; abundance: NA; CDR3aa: CAIRKTADNTEAFF
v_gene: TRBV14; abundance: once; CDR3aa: CASSSGQRQNYGYTF
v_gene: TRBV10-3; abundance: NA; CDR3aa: CAISGTQSNTEAFF